What follows are 13 T cell receptor beta chains derived from one specimen sequenced in a study of blood T cell repertoires in COVID-19. Data came from immunoSEQ multiplex PCR; TCRdb stores just in-frame clones and leaves some out. The sample shows about 150,000 clones, around 76% of them seen only once. Material: peripheral blood. The receptors stem from a man in his sixties with acute or convalescent COVID-19.

This clone is deemed medium-sized. The chain has TRBV6-5 and TRBJ1-3; the match to TRBD1 covers 9 bases. This CDR3 comprises 16 residues. Germline lookup yields CDR1 MNHEY and CDR2 SVGAGI. The V segment lost 2 bases and the J segment 2 bases; nucleotides outside the gene matches: 4. The CDR3 DNA follows: TGTGCCAGCAGTTACACCCGACAGGGGGCTGGAAACACCATATATTTT. Amino acids: CASSYTRQGAGNTIYF.

The genes are TRBV30 and TRBJ1-1; no firm D call. CDR3 length equals 13 residues. Germline V gene sequence: CDR1 GTSNPN, CDR2 SVGIG (reference sequence). V was pared by 2 bases and J by 0 bases, with 7 bases between. The CDR3 nucleotides read TGTGCCTGGAGTTTTCCGGTGAACACTGAAGCTTTCTTT. Translated: CAWSFPVNTEAFF.

V usage is TRBV14 and J usage is TRBJ2-7; 7 nucleotides match TRBD1. J lost 0 bases, V lost 4 bases, and 6 bases had no gene match. Germline V gene lookup returns CDR1 SGHDN and CDR2 FVKESK. The CDR3 is made up of 15 amino acids. This CDR3 reads CASSLMGQPSYEQYF. Written as DNA, the CDR3 is TGTGCCAGCAGCCTCATGGGACAGCCCTCCTACGAGCAGTACTTC.

The chain joins TRBV7-9 to TRBJ2-5, with D maybe TRBD1 (5 bases). This CDR3 comprises 14 residues. Germline CDR1 SEHNR, CDR2 FQNEAQ (reference sequence). V lost 6 bases to trimming and J lost 3 bases, with 14 bases between them. The CDR3 sequence: CASSLGQGKETQYF. Here the CDR3 DNA reads TGTGCCAGCAGTCTCGGGCAGGGAAAAGAGACCCAGTACTTC. Looking up the rest from reference TRBV7-9 and TRBJ2-5 gives the full variable domain: DTGVSQNPRHKITKRGQNVTFRCDPISEHNRLYWYRQTLGQGPEFLTYFQNEAQLEKSRLLSDRFSAERPKGSFSTLEIQRTEQGDSAMYLCASSLGQGKETQYFGPGTRLLVL.

This CDR3 reads CASSLARGDYGYTF. Here the CDR3 DNA reads TGTGCCAGCAGCTTAGCACGGGGTGACTATGGCTACACCTTC. This chain joins TRBV11-2 and TRBJ1-2; D is unclear. V gave up 1 base and J gave up 3 bases, with 9 bases separating them. The germline V gene has CDR1 SGHAT and CDR2 FQNNGV. CDR3 length: 14 amino acids.

The sample holds many counts of this clone. V is TRBV5-6 and J is TRBJ2-3, with 9 bases lining up with TRBD1. Germline V gives CDR1 SGHDT, CDR2 YYEEEE. There are 17 residues in the CDR3. J lost 3 bases, V lost 4 bases, and 12 bases had no gene match. DNA of the CDR3: TGTGCCAGCAGCCGGGACAGGGATAATAGCGGGACAGATACGCAGTATTTT. It yields the protein CASSRDRDNSGTDTQYF. The full variable domain, with the rest looked up from reference TRBV5-6 and TRBJ2-3, is DAGVTQSPTHLIKTRGQQVTLRCSPKSGHDTVSWYQQALGQGPQFIFQYYEEEERQRGNFPDRFSGHQFPNYSSELNVNALLLGDSALYLCASSRDRDNSGTDTQYFGPGTRLTVL.

The V and J genes are TRBV3-1 (or the pseudogene TRBV3-2) and TRBJ2-1, with 11 bases aligning to TRBD2. Germline values: CDR1 LGHDT, CDR2 YNNKEL (reference sequence). J lost 2 bases, V lost 3 bases, and 6 bases had no gene match. The CDR3 runs to 17 residues. This CDR3 reads CASSQGTSGGAYNEQFF. CDR3 DNA: TGTGCCAGCAGCCAGGGGACTAGCGGAGGGGCCTACAATGAGCAGTTCTTC.

The rearrangement uses TRBV21-1 and TRBJ2-3; whether TRBD1, the table's D call, matches the DNA was not checked. TRBV21-1 represents a pseudogene. The CDR3 covers 17 residues. CDR3 sequence: CASSKGVGTHSTDTQYF. In nucleotides, the CDR3 is TGTGCCAGCAGCAAAGGAGTGGGGACACACAGCACAGATACGCAGTATTTT.

This clone was seen a handful of times. V is TRBV7-8 and J is TRBJ2-7; D gene ambiguous. This CDR3 is 14 amino acids long. Trimming removed 5 bases at V and 1 base at J, with 12 bases between. Germline loops: CDR1 SGHVS, CDR2 FQNEAQ. For the CDR3, the DNA is TGTGCCAGCAGCCCGCGGTATGATTCCTACGAGCAGTACTTC. Residues: CASSPRYDSYEQYF.

The rearrangement uses TRBV24-1 and TRBJ2-1, with a weak D call TRBD1 (6 bases). Germline loops: CDR1 KGHDR, CDR2 SFDVKD. V was cut by 0 bases and J by 6 bases, with 20 bases left in between. The CDR3 has 18 residues. CDR3 residues: CATSDLQGGPRSANEQFF. The CDR3 bases are TGTGCCACCAGTGATTTGCAAGGGGGACCCCGCTCGGCCAATGAGCAGTTCTTC.

About this clone itself: The junction and the germline gene differ at one end; a read error may be behind it. This chain joins TRBV15 and TRBJ1-5, with a tentative D call TRBD1 (6 bases). Germline V CDR1 and CDR2: LNHNV, YYDKDF (reference sequence). The CDR3 has 13 amino acids. The CDR3 coding sequence is TGTGCCACCAGCAGATACGGAGGGGGGGCGCGTAATTTT. Translation gives CATSRYGGGARNF.

The chain uses TRBV24-1 and TRBJ2-3; a weak D match, TRBD2 (6 bases). This CDR3 region has 16 residues. Trimming took 1 base from V and 0 from J, leaving 10 bases between them. Germline V gene lookup returns CDR1 KGHDR and CDR2 SFDVKD. The CDR3 region has the DNA TGTGCCACCAGTGATTTTGCGGGAACTAGCACAGATACGCAGTATTTT. As protein: CATSDFAGTSTDTQYF.

This clone was counted between two and nine times. The rearrangement joins TRBV5-1 to TRBJ2-5; possible D gene TRBD1, 8 bases. The V gene's germline CDR1 is SGHRS and CDR2 YFSETQ. The CDR3 has 16 amino acids. Between the trimmed V and J ends, which lost 1 base and 5 bases, there was a span of 18 bases. CDR3 coding DNA: TGCGCCAGCAGCTTGTGGGGCACACAGGGGGGGGAGACCCAGTACTTC. This codes for CASSLWGTQGGETQYF.